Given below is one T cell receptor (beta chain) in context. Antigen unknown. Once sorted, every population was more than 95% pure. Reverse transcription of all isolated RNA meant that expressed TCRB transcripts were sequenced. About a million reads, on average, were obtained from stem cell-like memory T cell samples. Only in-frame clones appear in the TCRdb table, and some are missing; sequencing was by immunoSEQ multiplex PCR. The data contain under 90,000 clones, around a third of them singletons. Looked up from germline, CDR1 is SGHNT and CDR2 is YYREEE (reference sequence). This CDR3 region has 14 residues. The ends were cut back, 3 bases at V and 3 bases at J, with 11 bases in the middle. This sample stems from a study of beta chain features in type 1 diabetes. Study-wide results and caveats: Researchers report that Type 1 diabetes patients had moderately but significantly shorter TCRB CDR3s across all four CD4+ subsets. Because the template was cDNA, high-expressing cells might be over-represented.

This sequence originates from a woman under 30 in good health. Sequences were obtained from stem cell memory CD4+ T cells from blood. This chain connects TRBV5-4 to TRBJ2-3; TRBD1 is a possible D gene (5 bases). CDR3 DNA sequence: TGTGCCAGCAGCTCCGGTCAGGGTACAGATACGCAGTATTTT. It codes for CASSSGQGTDTQYF.